This entry concerns a single T cell receptor (beta chain). Its antigen is unknown. The sample comes from a study of T cells in localized non-small cell lung cancer. Clones were sequenced by immunoSEQ multiplex PCR, and TCRdb holds only the in-frame ones, with some missing. This table has about 70,000 clones, less than 90% appearing once. Findings and caveats of the study: Elevated circulating T cell density in blood was associated with longer overall survival. Adjacent lung was found to contain a median roughly 50 of the top 100 tumor clones.

CDR3 length equals 13 residues. Germline lookup yields CDR1 SGHRS and CDR2 YFSETQ. Trimming cost V 4 bases and J 8 bases, with 15 bases left between them. This chain connects TRBV5-1 to TRBJ1-2; no reliable D call. The sample in question was peripheral blood, obtained before any cancer treatment. This sequence originates from a male donor at least 60 years old with stage III squamous cell lung carcinoma. The CDR3 here is CASSPQPEGGYTF. CDR3 coding DNA: TGCGCCAGCAGCCCCCAACCCGAGGGAGGCTACACCTTC.